Given below is one T cell receptor beta chain in context. Its antigen target is currently unknown. Within one base of it there is no much larger clone, and no base qualities were kept. To demonstrate the VDJtools post-analysis software, TCR beta repertoires were profiled from the peripheral blood of over ten young patients with multiple sclerosis. The multiple sclerosis patients were children and adolescents ranging in age from roughly 6 to 15 years. From a lookup of the germline V gene (reference sequence), CDR1 and CDR2 are DFQATT and SNEGSKA. Inclusive of the bounding cysteine and phenylalanine, the CDR3 is 14 residues long. The CDR3 DNA has 42 bases and is translated from base 1. The data originate from a study of post-analysis software for immune sequencing data (dated by TCRdb to about 2015). In the study overall: The recorded disease courses included relapsing-remitting, secondary progressive and progressive-relapsing multiple sclerosis, and some patients had no subtype annotation. The patient repertoires were compared against 11 previously published healthy control repertoires obtained from donors aged about 6 to 28 years. A subset of samples was prepared in parallel using single-end sample barcoding, then pooled and co-amplified after Illumina adapter ligation. Findings and caveats that apply to the study as a whole: Direct clustering with F measure showed strong co-clustering of samples prepared in the same batch, prompting a batch-effect correction. Four or five TRBV segments, including TRBV5-6, TRBV5-1 and TRBV20-1, were significantly more frequent in patients than controls. Normalized Chao1 diversity was significantly lower in multiple sclerosis patients than controls, suggesting substantial peripheral T-cell clonal expansion. The multiple sclerosis patient group was slightly younger than the control group.

Libraries were built with PCR. TCRdb lists the instrument as Illumina HiSeq 2500. To reduce PCR and sequencing biases, unique molecular identifiers were incorporated into the TCR beta cDNA libraries. Per 1 to 10 million input T cells, 500,000 or so cDNA molecules were obtained, such that each molecule approximated one T cell. The same protocol used for the earlier healthy control dataset was applied to prepare and sequence the patient libraries. Samples belonging to the same batch were prepared together, multiplexed and sequenced on a shared HiSeq lane. The authors processed their data as follows. MIGEC handled the raw barcoded reads, throwing out single-read molecular identifier groups before consensus assembly and CDR3 extraction. VDJtools was used for post-analysis of the clonotype tables, and diversity was normalized by down-sampling every dataset to the size of the smallest sample. To correct batch-related cross-sample contamination, repertoire overlap clustering matched CDR3 amino acid sequences but not nucleotide sequences. Clones were called with MiXCR by TCRdb after fastp trimmed the public reads at Q25, and only in-frame beta chains were retained. Each entry is one CDR3 protein sequence, shown with its most common DNA and genes. These V and J calls originate from TCRdb's pipeline instead of the authors' own analysis. The table for this sample lists 350,000 to 500,000 distinct CDR3 sequences; about 40% of them were counted only once. Under 9% of the sample comes from the top ten.

The sequencing input was blood. The TCR comes from a girl aged 2-10 years with multiple sclerosis. The receptor chain draws on TRBV20-1 and TRBJ2-7, with TRBD1 perhaps the D gene, on 5 matching bases. The J call is doubtful: the DNA matches TRBJ2-5 better. CDR3 protein: CTGPREIHKETQYF. The bases read TGCACCGGACCCAGGGAAATTCACAAAGAGACCCAGTACTTC.